The present entry profiles one T cell receptor beta chain with its context. What it binds is not known. This sample was taken from a study of T cells in localized non-small cell lung cancer. J was trimmed by 16 bases and V by 1 base; bases with no gene match: 10. The CDR3 is 13 residues long. Germline V gives CDR1 SGHNT, CDR2 YENEEA. Data came from immunoSEQ multiplex PCR; TCRdb stores just in-frame clones and leaves some out. The sample holds 20,000 to 25,000 clones; 87% are singletons and the top ten take 12%. Study results and caveats: Adjacent lung tissue had a median roughly 52 of the top 100 clones found in the tumor. Longer overall survival was associated with a higher density of T cells in the blood. One tumor region alone was sequenced, and heterogeneity therefore remains possible. Uninvolved adjacent lung, not tumor, had the highest T cell clonality.

The TCR originated in a man aged 35-69 years with stage II squamous cell lung carcinoma. The source was PBMCs, collected before any cancer treatment. The chain is built from TRBV11-3 and TRBJ2-1; 7 bases map to TRBD2. The CDR3 loop reads CASSLGPGRAGFF. Here the CDR3 DNA reads TGTGCCAGCAGCTTAGGGCCGGGGAGGGCAGGATTCTTC.